A selection of T cell receptor beta chains follows, all from one sample in a study of cytomegalovirus exposure and HLA in healthy donors. Profiling relied on immunoSEQ multiplex PCR, and the TCRdb table lists in-frame clones only, not all of them. The sample consists of about 89,000 clones, roughly 80% of them appearing once. The sequenced sample consisted of PBMCs. These receptors originate from a man younger than 45 in good health and CMV-seronegative. CDR3s include the opening cysteine and the closing phenylalanine or tryptophan. The D gene is left open where the match is weak. Clone size appears in some rows only: once, few, many, or a class for an expanded clone.

NA	NA	TRBV28	TRBJ2-5	TGTGCCAGCATCTCGGGACAACAAGAGACCCAGTACTTC	CASISGQQETQYF
NA	NA	TRBV27	TRBJ2-1	TGTGCCAGCAGAGAAAAGAGGGGGTATTCCTACAATGAGCAGTTCTTC	CASREKRGYSYNEQFF
NA	NA	TRBV11-3	TRBJ2-7	TGTGCCAGCAGCTTATCTAGGGAAGCGGGGCAGTACTTC	CASSLSREAGQYF
NA	TRBD1	TRBV13	TRBJ1-2	TGTGCCAGCAGCCGACAGGGGGTCGATGGCTACACCTTC	CASSRQGVDGYTF
NA	NA	TRBV19	TRBJ1-2	TGTGCCAGTAGGGACCCCCCAGGGTTCTATGGCTACACCTTC	CASRDPPGFYGYTF
NA	TRBD1	TRBV6-1	TRBJ1-5	TGTGCCAGCAGTGAAACAGGGGGCAGTACTAGAGGGCAGCCCCAGCATTTT	CASSETGGSTRGQPQHF
NA	NA	TRBV2	TRBJ1-2	TGTGCCATCGAAAAGGCACAACAGGAGATGTATGGCTACACCTTC	CAIEKAQQEMYGYTF
few	TRBD1	TRBV5-6	TRBJ1-3	TGTGCCAGCAGCTACGGGACAGGGGTTTTCGGAAACACCATATATTTT	CASSYGTGVFGNTIYF
NA	NA	TRBV6-1	TRBJ1-5	TGTGCCAGCAGCGAACACCCGACAGCGGGTTCCAATCAGCCCCAGCATTTT	CASSEHPTAGSNQPQHF
NA	TRBD2	TRBV7-8	TRBJ2-5	TGTGCCAGCAGCTTAGAAACTAGCGGGGGAGAGACCCAGTACTTC	CASSLETSGGETQYF